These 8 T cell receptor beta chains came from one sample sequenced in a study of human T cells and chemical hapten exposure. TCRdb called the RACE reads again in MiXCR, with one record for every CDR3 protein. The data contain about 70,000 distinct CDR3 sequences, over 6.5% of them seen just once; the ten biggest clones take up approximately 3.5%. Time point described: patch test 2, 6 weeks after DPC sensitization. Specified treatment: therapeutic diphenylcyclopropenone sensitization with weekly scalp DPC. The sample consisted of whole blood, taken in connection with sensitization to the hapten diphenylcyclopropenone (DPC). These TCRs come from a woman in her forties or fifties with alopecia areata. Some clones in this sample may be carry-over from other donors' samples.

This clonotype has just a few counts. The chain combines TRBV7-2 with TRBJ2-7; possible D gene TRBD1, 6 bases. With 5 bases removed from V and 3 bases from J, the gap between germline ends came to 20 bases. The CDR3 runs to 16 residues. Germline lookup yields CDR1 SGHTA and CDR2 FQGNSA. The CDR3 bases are TGTGCCAGCAGCCCACCTAGGGGGACGGGGAACTACGAGCAGTACTTC. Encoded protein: CASSPPRGTGNYEQYF.

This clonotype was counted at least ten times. This CDR3 is CASREGLAGGRNTQYF. CDR3 in DNA: TGTGCCAGCAGGGAGGGACTAGCGGGGGGGAGGAATACGCAGTATTTT. The chain links TRBV6-5 to TRBJ2-3, with 16 bases lining up with TRBD2. The ends lost 6 bases at V and 7 bases at J; junction bases unmatched: 7. Germline CDR1 reads MNHEY; CDR2 reads SVGAGI. The CDR3 covers 16 residues.

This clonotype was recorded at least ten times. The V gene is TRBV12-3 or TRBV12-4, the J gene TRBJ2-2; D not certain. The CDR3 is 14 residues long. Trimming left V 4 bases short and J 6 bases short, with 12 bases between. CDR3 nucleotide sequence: TGTGCCAGCAGTTCCACTGGCGGCCCCGGGGAGCTGTTTTTT. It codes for CASSSTGGPGELFF.

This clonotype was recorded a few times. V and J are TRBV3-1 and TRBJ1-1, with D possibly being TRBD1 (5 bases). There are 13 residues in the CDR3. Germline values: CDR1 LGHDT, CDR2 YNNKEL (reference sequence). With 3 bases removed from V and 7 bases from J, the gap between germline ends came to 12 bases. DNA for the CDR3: TGTGCCAGCAGCCACGGTGGGGCAATTGAAGCTTTCTTT. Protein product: CASSHGGAIEAFF.

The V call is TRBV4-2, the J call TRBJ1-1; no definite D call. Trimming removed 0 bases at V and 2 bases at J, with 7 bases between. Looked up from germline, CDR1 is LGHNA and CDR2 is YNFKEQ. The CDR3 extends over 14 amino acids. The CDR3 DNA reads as TGTGCCAGCAGCCAAGACGGTCGTAACACTGAAGCTTTCTTT. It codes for CASSQDGRNTEAFF.

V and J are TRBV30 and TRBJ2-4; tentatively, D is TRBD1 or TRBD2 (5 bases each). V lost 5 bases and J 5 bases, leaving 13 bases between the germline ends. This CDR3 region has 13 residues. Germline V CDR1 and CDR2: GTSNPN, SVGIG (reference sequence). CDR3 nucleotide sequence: TGTGCCTGGGGCGAGAGAGGGGAAAACATTCAGTACTTC. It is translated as CAWGERGENIQYF.

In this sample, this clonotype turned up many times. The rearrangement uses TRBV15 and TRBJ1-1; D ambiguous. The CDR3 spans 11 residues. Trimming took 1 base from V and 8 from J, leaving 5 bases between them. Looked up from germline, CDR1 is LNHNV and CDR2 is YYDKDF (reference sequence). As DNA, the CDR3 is TGTGCCACCAGCAGAGGTGTGGAAGCTTTCTTT. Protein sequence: CATSRGVEAFF. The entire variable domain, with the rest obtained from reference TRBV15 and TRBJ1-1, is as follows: DAMVIQNPRYQVTQFGKPVTLSCSQTLNHNVMYWYQQKSSQAPKLLFHYYDKDFNNEADTPDNFQSRRPNTSFCFLDIRSPGLGDTAMYLCATSRGVEAFFGQGTRLTVV.

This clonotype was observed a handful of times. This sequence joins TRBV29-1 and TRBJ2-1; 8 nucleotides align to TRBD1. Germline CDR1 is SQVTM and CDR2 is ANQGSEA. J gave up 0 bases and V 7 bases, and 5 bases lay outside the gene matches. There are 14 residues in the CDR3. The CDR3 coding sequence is TGCAGCGCCTTGACAGGGGACTCCTACAATGAGCAGTTCTTC. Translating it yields CSALTGDSYNEQFF.